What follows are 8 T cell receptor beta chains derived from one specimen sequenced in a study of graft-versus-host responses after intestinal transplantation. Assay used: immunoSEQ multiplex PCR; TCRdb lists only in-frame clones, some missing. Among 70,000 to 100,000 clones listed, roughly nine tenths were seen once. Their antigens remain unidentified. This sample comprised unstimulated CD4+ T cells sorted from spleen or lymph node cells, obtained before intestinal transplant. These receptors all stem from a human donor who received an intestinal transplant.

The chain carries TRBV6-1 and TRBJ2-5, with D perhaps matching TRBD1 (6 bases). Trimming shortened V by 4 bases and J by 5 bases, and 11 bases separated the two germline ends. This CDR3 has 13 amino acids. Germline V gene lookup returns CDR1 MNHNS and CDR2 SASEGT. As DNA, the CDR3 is TGTGCCAGCAGTGGGACAGTCAGGGAGACCCAGTACTTC. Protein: CASSGTVRETQYF.

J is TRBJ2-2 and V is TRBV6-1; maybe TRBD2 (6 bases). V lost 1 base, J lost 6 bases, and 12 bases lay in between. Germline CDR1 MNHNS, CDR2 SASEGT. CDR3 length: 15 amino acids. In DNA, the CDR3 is TGTGCCAGCAGTGAAGGTTACGGGGGTCCCGGGGAGCTGTTTTTT. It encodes CASSEGYGGPGELFF.

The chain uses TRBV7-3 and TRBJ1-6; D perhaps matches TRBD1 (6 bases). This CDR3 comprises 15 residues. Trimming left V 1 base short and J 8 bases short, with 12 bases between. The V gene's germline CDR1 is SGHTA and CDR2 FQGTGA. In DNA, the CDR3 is TGTGCCAGCAGCTTAAGAGGGACAAAGGATTCACCCCTCCACTTT. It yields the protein CASSLRGTKDSPLHF.

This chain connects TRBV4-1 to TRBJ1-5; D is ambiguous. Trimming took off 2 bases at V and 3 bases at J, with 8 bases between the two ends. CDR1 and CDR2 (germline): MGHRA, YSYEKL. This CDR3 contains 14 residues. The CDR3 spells CASSQSALNQPQHF. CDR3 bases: TGCGCCAGCAGCCAATCAGCGCTCAATCAGCCCCAGCATTTT.

The CDR3 DNA follows: TGTGCCAGCAGCCAAGGGGACCCGAGGACTAGCGTGAGCAATGAGCAGTTCTTC. The encoded protein is CASSQGDPRTSVSNEQFF. The chain recombines TRBV14 with TRBJ2-1, with 9 positions matching TRBD2. V lost 1 base, J lost 6 bases, and 13 bases stayed unmatched. Germline V gives CDR1 SGHDN, CDR2 FVKESK. The length of the CDR3 is 18 residues.

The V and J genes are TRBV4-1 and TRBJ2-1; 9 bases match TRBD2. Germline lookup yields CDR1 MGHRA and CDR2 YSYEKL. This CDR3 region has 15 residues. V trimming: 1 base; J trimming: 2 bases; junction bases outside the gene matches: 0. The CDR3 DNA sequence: TGCGCCAGCAGCCAAGGGACTAGCGCCTACAATGAGCAGTTCTTC. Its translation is CASSQGTSAYNEQFF.

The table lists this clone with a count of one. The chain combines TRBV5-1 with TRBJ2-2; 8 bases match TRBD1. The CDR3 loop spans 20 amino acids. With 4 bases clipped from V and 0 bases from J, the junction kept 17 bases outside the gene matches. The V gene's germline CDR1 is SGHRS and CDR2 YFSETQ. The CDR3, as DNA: TGCGCCAGCAGCGTACCGGGACAGGATTACCACGAGGCGAACACCGGGGAGCTGTTTTTT. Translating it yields CASSVPGQDYHEANTGELFF.

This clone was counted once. In DNA form, the CDR3 reads TGTGCCAGCAGCACTGACACGAATGAGCAGTTCTTC. This translates into CASSTDTNEQFF. The chain is built from TRBV9 and TRBJ2-1; D remains ambiguous. Trimming took off 4 bases at V and 7 bases at J, with 9 bases between the two ends. Per the germline V gene, CDR1 is SGDLS and CDR2 is YYNGEE. This CDR3 is built from 12 residues.